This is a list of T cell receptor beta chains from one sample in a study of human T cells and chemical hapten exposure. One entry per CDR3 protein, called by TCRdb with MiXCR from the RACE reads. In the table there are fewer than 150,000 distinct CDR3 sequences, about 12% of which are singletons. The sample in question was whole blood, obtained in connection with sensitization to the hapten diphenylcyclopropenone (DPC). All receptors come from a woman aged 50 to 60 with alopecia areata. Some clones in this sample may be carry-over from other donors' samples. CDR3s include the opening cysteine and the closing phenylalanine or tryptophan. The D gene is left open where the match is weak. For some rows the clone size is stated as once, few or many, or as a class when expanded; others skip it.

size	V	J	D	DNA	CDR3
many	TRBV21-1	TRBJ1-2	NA	TGTGCCAACCGTGGACAGGGGGCTTTTGGCTACACCTTC	CANRGQGAFGYTF
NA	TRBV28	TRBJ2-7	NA	TGTGCCAGCAGATCGACAGAGGACGAGCAGTACTTC	CASRSTEDEQYF
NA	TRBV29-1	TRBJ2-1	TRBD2	TGCAGCGTTGTTCTAGCGGGAGGAAACACCTACAATGAGCAGTTCTTC	CSVVLAGGNTYNEQFF
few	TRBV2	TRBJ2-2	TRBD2	TGTGCCAGCGGAGGACTAGCGGGAGTGAGAACCGGGGAGCTGTTTTTT	CASGGLAGVRTGELFF
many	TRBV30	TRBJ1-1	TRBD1	TGTGCCTGGACGATACAGGGGGGTGAAGCTTTCTTT	CAWTIQGGEAFF
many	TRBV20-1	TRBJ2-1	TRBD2	TGCAGTGCTCTACTAGCGGGAGGGCCCAATGAGCAGTTCTTC	CSALLAGGPNEQFF
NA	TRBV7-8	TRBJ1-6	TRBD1	TGTGCCAGCAGCTTGATGGGACAGGGGGCGCAAAATTCACCCCTCCACTTT	CASSLMGQGAQNSPLHF
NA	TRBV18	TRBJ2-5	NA	TGTGCCAGCTCACCACGGGAAGAGACCCAGTACTTC	CASSPREETQYF
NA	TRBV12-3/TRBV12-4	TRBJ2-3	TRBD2	TGTGCCAGCAGTGCTGGGACTAGCGACACAGATACGCAGTATTTT	CASSAGTSDTDTQYF
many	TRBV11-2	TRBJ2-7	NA	TGTGCCAGCAGCTTAGAGGTCGTCTCCTACGAGCAGTACTTC	CASSLEVVSYEQYF
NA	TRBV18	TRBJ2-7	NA	TGTGCCAGCTCACCTCAGCACGGTGGGGAGCAGTACTTC	CASSPQHGGEQYF
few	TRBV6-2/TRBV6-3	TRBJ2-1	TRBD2	TGTGCCAGCAGTGTCATGGGACTAGCGGGAGGAAACAGTGAGCAGTTCTTC	CASSVMGLAGGNSEQFF
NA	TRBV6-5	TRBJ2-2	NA	TGTGCCAGCAGTCCAGACAGACCTGCGAACACCGGGGAGCTGTTTTTT	CASSPDRPANTGELFF
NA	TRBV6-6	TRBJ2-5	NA	TGTGCCAGCAGTTACTCGCTTGAGGTGGGGTGGAAGTCGCTGCAAGAGACCCAGTACTTC	CASSYSLEVGWKSLQETQYF
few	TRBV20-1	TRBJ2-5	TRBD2	TGCAGTGCTAGAGGTGGACTAGCGGGAGATTTAGAGACCCAGTACTTC	CSARGGLAGDLETQYF
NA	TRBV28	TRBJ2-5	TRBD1	TGTGCCAGCAGTCCCTCGGGGACAGAGGAGACCCAGTACTTC	CASSPSGTEETQYF
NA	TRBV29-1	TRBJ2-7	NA	TGCAGCGTAGGGACGGAGACCTACGAGCAGTACTTC	CSVGTETYEQYF
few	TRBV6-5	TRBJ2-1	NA	TGTGCCAGCAGTAGGGACGCTTACAATGAGCAGTTCTTC	CASSRDAYNEQFF
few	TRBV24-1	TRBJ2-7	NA	TGTGCCACCCACCGGCGGGACAGCCACGAGCAGTACTTC	CATHRRDSHEQYF
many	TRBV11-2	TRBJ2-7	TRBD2	TGTGCCAGCAGCTTAGACGCACTAGCGGCGCCTTACGAGCAGTACTTC	CASSLDALAAPYEQYF
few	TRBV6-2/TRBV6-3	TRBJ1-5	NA	TGTGCCAGCAGTTACAGTTTTAATCAGCCCCAGCATTTT	CASSYSFNQPQHF
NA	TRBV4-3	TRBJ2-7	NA	TGCGCCAGCAGCCAGGCCCGAGGGAACTCCTACGAGCAGTACTTC	CASSQARGNSYEQYF
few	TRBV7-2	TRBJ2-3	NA	TGTGCCAGCAGCGGTAGGGTTGGAGTGAGGGATACGCAGTATTTT	CASSGRVGVRDTQYF
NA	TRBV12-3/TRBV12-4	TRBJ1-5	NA	TGTGCCAGCAGTTCTCGGGAATATCATACCCCCCAGCATTTT	CASSSREYHTPQHF